The subject of this entry is one T cell receptor beta chain. Per the study methods: Estimated nucleated cell counts came from reference gene primer amplification. Assay used: immunoSEQ multiplex PCR; TCRdb lists only in-frame clones, some missing. The V and J calls and clone size were taken over from that table, and D and trimming were inferred from the DNA. The sample lists around 100,000 clones, about 90% seen once, with approximately 7.3% in the top ten. The data belong to a study of blood T cell repertoires in COVID-19. About the study: Researchers got acute and convalescent COVID-19 samples from the United States, Italy and Spain. T cells, B-cell-depleted T cells, or PBMCs supplied cDNA or gDNA.

This TCR derives from a man aged 25-45 years in a cohort sampled during active COVID-19. Sequenced material: peripheral blood.

The CDR3 DNA sequence: TGTGCCAGCAGCTTATTCGCCAGTCGAACTGAAGCTTTCTTT. Protein: CASSLFASRTEAFF. The chain has TRBV7-2 and TRBJ1-1; D not certain. CDR3 size: 14 residues. Trimming removed 2 bases from V and 5 bases from J, with 12 bases in between. Germline values: CDR1 SGHTA, CDR2 FQGNSA.